The source of this TCR beta chain is a study of blood T cell repertoires in COVID-19. The overall study: From T cells, B-cell-depleted T cells, or PBMCs came the material, which was cDNA or gDNA.

Trimming removed 4 bases from V and 13 bases from J, with 14 bases in between. The CDR3 has 11 amino acids. Germline CDR1 MGHDK, CDR2 SYGVNS. This clone was seen more than once but under ten times. The method was immunoSEQ multiplex PCR; TCRdb's version includes in-frame clones alone and lacks a portion of them. The table lists under 200,000 clones, 90% to 95% of them singletons. Sequencing input: peripheral blood. The sequence was collected from a man aged 50 to 60 with acute or convalescent COVID-19. J is TRBJ2-7 and V is TRBV25-1; D gene ambiguous. The CDR3 DNA sequence: TGTGCCAGCAGTGGGCCGGTCCTAGGTTACGTC. Protein product: CASSGPVLGYV.